These 10 T cell receptor beta chains were all obtained from the same sample, sequenced in a study of T cells in tuberculosis. Here immunoSEQ multiplex PCR was the method, and the copy in TCRdb shows in-frame clones only, minus some. The table records roughly 28,000 clones, around 89% of them present only once. Sequencing was performed on PBMCs. Source of these receptors: a donor aged 10 to 29 with latent tuberculosis or without tuberculosis infection.

The chain links TRBV28 to TRBJ2-3; 7 nucleotides match TRBD1. The CDR3 has 15 amino acids. V dropped 5 bases and J dropped 2; count of bases not matched to a gene: 7. The germline V gene has CDR1 MDHEN and CDR2 SYDVKM. The CDR3 reads CASSLRDRLTDTQYF. DNA of the CDR3: TGTGCCAGCAGTCTCCGGGACAGACTCACAGATACGCAGTATTTT. The variable domain in full, completed from reference TRBV28 and TRBJ2-3, reads DVKVTQSSRYLVKRTGEKVFLECVQDMDHENMFWYRQDPGLGLRLIYFSYDVKMKEKGDIPEGYSVSREKKERFSLILESASTNQTSMYLCASSLRDRLTDTQYFGPGTRLTVL.

There are a few counts of this clone. This sequence joins TRBV7-9 and TRBJ1-3; unclear D gene. Germline CDR1 SEHNR, CDR2 FQNEAQ (reference sequence). The CDR3 is made up of 16 amino acids. The V and J ends lost 1 base and 0 bases respectively, with 10 bases between them. Here the CDR3 DNA reads TGTGCCAGCAGCTTAGGACGAGGCAGCTCTGGAAACACCATATATTTT. As protein: CASSLGRGSSGNTIYF.

CDR3 in DNA: TGTGCCAGCAGCCGTTCGGTGAACTATGGCTACACCTTC. Protein: CASSRSVNYGYTF. The V gene is TRBV6-5, the J gene TRBJ1-2, with D uncertain. This CDR3 has 13 residues. V lost 6 bases and J 2 bases, leaving 10 bases between the germline ends. The germline gives CDR1 MNHEY, CDR2 SVGAGI.

The chain couples TRBV2 to TRBJ2-7; TRBD1 aligns across 11 bases. V lost 6 bases, J lost 6 bases, and 7 bases stayed unmatched. CDR3 length equals 14 residues. Germline lookup yields CDR1 SNHLY and CDR2 FYNNEI. The CDR3 is CASRTRTGGSEQYF. The CDR3 DNA follows: TGTGCCAGCAGGACCAGGACAGGGGGCTCCGAGCAGTACTTC.

The count of this clone is one. One end of the junction does not line up with germline, which may come from a read error. V is TRBV5-1 and J is TRBJ2-1; 12 nucleotides align to TRBD2. Germline CDR1 SGHRS, CDR2 YFSETQ. CDR3 length: 21 amino acids. CDR3 nucleotides: TGCGCCCGCAGCTCCCCCAGGGGGCTAGCGGGGGGGGACAGCCATTTGAATGAGCAGTTCTTC. As protein: CARSSPRGLAGGDSHLNEQFF.

V and J are TRBV10-3 and TRBJ1-2, with TRBD1 matching 9 bases. CDR1 is ENHRY and CDR2 is SYGVKD in the germline V gene. There are 13 residues in the CDR3. V dropped 7 bases and J dropped 5; count of bases not matched to a gene: 5. CDR3 region: CAINTGGRYGYTF. The CDR3 coding sequence is TGTGCCATCAATACAGGGGGCAGGTATGGCTACACCTTC.

This chain links TRBV10-3 with TRBJ1-2, with a possible D match to TRBD1 (6 bases). The CDR3 is 14 amino acids. In germline, CDR1 is ENHRY, CDR2 SYGVKD. The V end lost 3 bases, the J end lost 7 bases, and 15 bases lay between the germline ends. CDR3 in DNA: TGTGCCATCAGTGAAAGGGCAGGGGAGGGTGGCTACACCTTC. Translating it yields CAISERAGEGGYTF.

The CDR3 DNA reads as TGTGCCAGCAGGCCCGGCGGTGATACGCAGTATTTT. Translating gives CASRPGGDTQYF. The chain uses TRBV7-2 and TRBJ2-3; no clear D gene. CDR1 is SGHTA, CDR2 FQGNSA, per germline. The CDR3 spans 12 residues. The germline V and J ends were trimmed by 6 bases and 6 bases, with 10 bases remaining between them.

This rearrangement joins TRBV5-6 to TRBJ1-2; no clear D. Germline V gives CDR1 SGHDT, CDR2 YYEEEE. V was shortened by 3 bases and J by 7 bases, with 10 bases between the two germline ends. The CDR3 spans 12 residues. CDR3 loop: CASSSNWSGYTF. CDR3 coding DNA: TGTGCCAGCAGCTCGAACTGGAGTGGCTACACCTTC.

This clone was seen only once. The chain carries TRBV15 and TRBJ2-1; maybe TRBD2 (5 bases). This CDR3 is 17 amino acids long. V shed 6 bases and J shed 0 bases, with 18 bases lying between them. Germline V lookup: CDR1 LNHNV, CDR2 YYDKDF (reference sequence). This CDR3 reads CATSHPPSAGSYNEQFF. For the CDR3, the DNA is TGTGCCACCAGTCACCCACCTTCTGCGGGCTCCTACAATGAGCAGTTCTTC.